This TCR beta chain came from a study of regulatory T cells. The study's findings and limits: In CD3G-deficient patients, conventional CD4+ T cells were enriched for hydrophobic CDR3 residues at positions 6 and 7.

Sorting split CD4+ cells into CD25-high CD127-low Tregs and CD25-low CD127-high conventional T cells. Primers: 52 TRBV forward and 13 TRBJ reverse. Clones were read by immunoSEQ multiplex PCR, and TCRdb kept only the in-frame ones, dropping some. The sample holds tens of thousands of clones, 93% seen once. About this clone itself: Its matching antigen is unknown.

The sequenced sample consisted of conventional CD4+ T cells sorted from blood. This TCR was recovered from a child aged 2 to 10 with CD3G deficiency.

CDR3 region: CASSRQGTGEQYF. In DNA, the CDR3 is TGTGCCAGCAGTCGACAGGGGACCGGCGAGCAGTACTTC. The chain recombines TRBV28 with TRBJ2-7; TRBD1 agrees at 8 bases. The CDR3 contains 13 residues. Germline CDR1 and CDR2: MDHEN and SYDVKM. The V and J ends lost 5 bases and 6 bases, in that order; junction bases with no gene match: 6.